These 28 T cell receptor beta chains were all obtained from the same sample, sequenced in a study of cytotoxic CD8 clonotypes in ibrutinib-treated CLL. Assay used: immunoSEQ multiplex PCR; TCRdb lists only in-frame clones, some missing. The sample carries about 140,000 clones, around 77% recorded once. The material sequenced was PBMCs, taken after 12 months of ibrutinib treatment. The receptor source for this set is a human donor with chronic lymphocytic leukemia.

This chain connects TRBV6-4 to TRBJ2-2, with D uncertain. Trimming left V 3 bases short and J 7 bases short, with 9 bases between. From germline, CDR1 is MRHNA and CDR2 SNTAGT. The CDR3 has 13 residues. Written as DNA, the CDR3 is TGTGCCAGCAGTGAAGATGGCGTCGGGGAGCTGTTTTTT. Encoded protein: CASSEDGVGELFF.

The chain uses TRBV25-1 and TRBJ1-4; TRBD1 might be the D (5 bases). The CDR3 loop spans 16 amino acids. Germline V gives CDR1 MGHDK, CDR2 SYGVNS. Between the trimmed V and J ends, which lost 1 base and 0 bases, there was a span of 9 bases. CDR3 region: CASSEWRQTTNEKLFF. Written as DNA, the CDR3 is TGTGCCAGCAGTGAATGGCGACAGACAACTAATGAAAAACTGTTTTTT. The complete variable domain, with remaining parts taken from reference TRBV25-1 and TRBJ1-4, reads EADIYQTPRYLVIGTGKKITLECSQTMGHDKMYWYQQDPGMELHLIHYSYGVNSTEKGDLSSESTVSRIRTEHFPLTLESARPSHTSQYLCASSEWRQTTNEKLFFGSGTQLSVL.

V gene TRBV5-1 combines with J gene TRBJ2-3, with D possibly TRBD2 on 5 matching bases. Per the germline V gene, CDR1 is SGHRS and CDR2 is YFSETQ. Trimming took off 1 base at V and 5 bases at J, with 8 bases between the two ends. The CDR3 loop spans 13 amino acids. The CDR3 here is CASSLSLEDTQYF. The CDR3 region has the DNA TGCGCCAGCAGCTTGTCACTAGAAGATACGCAGTATTTT.

This chain links TRBV6-5 with TRBJ1-2; D possibly corresponds to TRBD1 (5 bases). The CDR3 runs 14 residues. The V end lost 2 bases, the J end lost 4 bases, and 11 bases lay between the germline ends. Per the germline V gene, CDR1 is MNHEY and CDR2 is SVGAGI. CDR3 residues: CASSYDGTVYGYTF. The CDR3 DNA follows: TGTGCCAGCAGTTACGACGGGACGGTCTATGGCTACACCTTC.

The rearrangement joins TRBV10-3 to TRBJ2-7; the D gene is possibly TRBD2 (5 bases). Germline V gene lookup returns CDR1 ENHRY and CDR2 SYGVKD. V was trimmed by 11 bases and J by 4 bases, leaving 15 bases between them. The length of the CDR3 is 12 residues. CDR3: CASSPSGYEQYF. In DNA, the CDR3 is TGTGCCTCCAGTCCTTCGGGGTACGAGCAGTACTTC.

The chain combines TRBV6-5 with TRBJ1-2, with D hard to call. Germline V gene lookup returns CDR1 MNHEY and CDR2 SVGAGI. Trimming shortened V by 1 base and J by 1 base, and 10 bases separated the two germline ends. CDR3 length: 15 amino acids. DNA for the CDR3: TGTGCCAGCAGTTACTGGACGGATAATAACTATGGCTACACCTTC. It is translated as CASSYWTDNNYGYTF.

This clone was counted only a few times. V and J are TRBV27 and TRBJ1-2, with 9 bases matching TRBD1. V lost 6 bases, J lost 6 bases, and 11 bases stayed unmatched. The CDR3 runs to 15 residues. Germline CDR1 is MNHEY and CDR2 is SMNVEV (reference sequence). The CDR3 coding sequence is TGTGCCAGCAGCCCGGACAGGGGATTGGGTGATGGCTACACCTTC. Protein: CASSPDRGLGDGYTF.

This chain joins TRBV6-5 and TRBJ1-6; D not resolved. Trimming took off 0 bases at V and 7 bases at J, with 13 bases between the two ends. The CDR3 has 16 residues. Germline V gene data show CDR1 as MNHEY and CDR2 as SVGAGI. For the CDR3, the DNA is TGTGCCAGCAGTTACTCGCGGCGGGCAGGAAATTCACCCCTCCACTTT. Translated, it gives CASSYSRRAGNSPLHF.

This clone has just a few counts. The rearrangement uses TRBV20-1 and TRBJ2-7, with D perhaps matching TRBD1 (6 bases). CDR1 and CDR2 (germline): DFQATT, SNEGSKA (reference sequence). The CDR3 consists of 11 residues. Trimming cost V 8 bases and J 6 bases, with 14 bases left between them. The CDR3 region has the DNA TGCAGTCCGTGGCTAGGGGGCGAGCAGTACTTC. It codes for CSPWLGGEQYF.

The V call is TRBV11-3, the J call TRBJ2-7, with 9 bases lining up with TRBD1. V shed 5 bases, J shed 5 bases, and the junction held 13 bases outside the gene matches. The CDR3 totals 16 residues. CDR1 SGHNT and CDR2 YENEEA come from the germline V gene. CDR3 bases: TGTGCCAGCAGCCAAGAGCCCGGGACAGGGACCCACGAGCAGTACTTC. Amino acid sequence: CASSQEPGTGTHEQYF.

This sequence joins TRBV28 and TRBJ1-1; D remains ambiguous. Germline assignment: CDR1 MDHEN and CDR2 SYDVKM. The CDR3 is 13 amino acids. Trimming removed 5 bases from V and 4 bases from J, with 11 bases in between. The CDR3 bases are TGTGCCAGCAGTACGGCCCAGAGCACTGAAGCTTTCTTT. Amino acids: CASSTAQSTEAFF.

This clone was counted a few times. The chain has TRBV6-1 and TRBJ2-5; TRBD2 is a possible D gene (5 bases). The CDR3 loop spans 12 amino acids. Looked up from germline, CDR1 is MNHNS and CDR2 is SASEGT. Trimming pared 5 bases from V and 4 bases from J, leaving 8 bases between. The CDR3 nucleotides are TGTGCCAGCAGTTTGGGGAGAGAGACCCAGTACTTC. This sequence encodes CASSLGRETQYF.

The J gene is TRBJ2-3, the V gene TRBV9, with a tentative D call TRBD2 (6 bases). The CDR3 runs to 14 residues. The ends were cut back, 7 bases at V and 0 bases at J, with 12 bases in the middle. Looked up from germline, CDR1 is SGDLS and CDR2 is YYNGEE. The CDR3 coding sequence is TGTGCCAGCGGGTCTAGCGTTAGCACAGATACGCAGTATTTT. This gives the protein CASGSSVSTDTQYF.

V gene TRBV27 combines with J gene TRBJ2-7; no firm D call. V was pared by 8 bases and J by 0 bases, with 8 bases between. The CDR3 totals 12 residues. The V gene's germline CDR1 is MNHEY and CDR2 SMNVEV (reference sequence). CDR3 DNA sequence: TGTGCCAGCCTGATAATCTCCTACGAGCAGTACTTC. The encoded protein is CASLIISYEQYF.

This chain uses TRBV6-1 with TRBJ2-7; D is uncertain. The CDR3 consists of 12 residues. The germline V gene has CDR1 MNHNS and CDR2 SASEGT. V gave up 5 bases and J gave up 4 bases, with 9 bases separating them. DNA of the CDR3: TGTGCCAGCAGTCCCGACCGGTACGAGCAGTACTTC. As protein: CASSPDRYEQYF.

V is TRBV18 and J is TRBJ2-3, with D perhaps TRBD2 (5 bases). Looked up from germline, CDR1 is KGHSH and CDR2 is LQKENI. V lost 2 bases to trimming and J lost 0 bases, with 9 bases between them. The CDR3 contains 15 residues. In DNA, the CDR3 is TGTGCCAGCTCACCAGGAGCGGATAGCACAGATACGCAGTATTTT. Its protein product is CASSPGADSTDTQYF.

In its sample, this clone was seen once. The chain recombines TRBV18 with TRBJ2-7, with 10 positions matching TRBD1. V was clipped by 4 bases and J by 5 bases; unmatched bases: 8. The germline gives CDR1 KGHSH, CDR2 LQKENI. The CDR3 has 15 residues. CDR3 amino acids: CASSRNRDRGDEQYF. As DNA, the CDR3 is TGTGCCAGCTCACGGAACCGGGACAGGGGAGACGAGCAGTACTTC.

This clone was seen repeatedly, ten times or more. The chain recombines TRBV29-1 with TRBJ2-7, with 8 bases identical to TRBD1. V dropped 7 bases and J dropped 3; count of bases not matched to a gene: 5. CDR3 length: 12 amino acids. Germline-derived CDR1 and CDR2 are SQVTM and ANQGSEA. The chain's CDR3 is CSAQQGDYEQYF. DNA of the CDR3: TGCAGCGCCCAACAGGGGGACTACGAGCAGTACTTC.

The chain uses TRBV6-5 and TRBJ2-3; D gene ambiguous. Germline CDR1 reads MNHEY; CDR2 reads SVGAGI. V gave up 2 bases and J gave up 5 bases, with 2 bases separating them. This CDR3 has 11 amino acids. The CDR3 DNA sequence: TGTGCCAGCAGTTACAGAGATACGCAGTATTTT. Translated: CASSYRDTQYF.

The chain uses TRBV5-8 and TRBJ1-6, with TRBD1 identical over 8 bases. In germline, CDR1 is SGHTS, CDR2 YDEGEE. The CDR3 sequence is 16 residues long. The J segment lost 5 bases and the V segment lost 1 base, leaving 5 bases of the junction unmatched. CDR3 nucleotide sequence: TGTGCCAGCAGCTTGAGGGGACAGGCGAATAATTCACCCCTCCACTTT. Encoded protein: CASSLRGQANNSPLHF.

This clone has only one observation. This rearrangement joins TRBV18 to TRBJ1-3; no definite D call. Germline CDR1 and CDR2: KGHSH and LQKENI. Trimming cost V 6 bases and J 0 bases, with 12 bases left between them. The CDR3 is 15 residues long. DNA of the CDR3: TGTGCCAGCTCCCAGATCCCTGGCTCTGGAAACACCATATATTTT. Amino acids: CASSQIPGSGNTIYF.

V gene TRBV6-5 combines with J gene TRBJ2-3; maybe TRBD1 (5 bases). CDR3 length: 13 residues. CDR1 is MNHEY, CDR2 SVGAGI, per germline. V was cut by 2 bases and J by 4 bases, with 7 bases left in between. In DNA form, the CDR3 reads TGTGCCAGCAGTTACGCGACAGCAGATACGCAGTATTTT. Amino acids: CASSYATADTQYF.

In DNA, the CDR3 is TGTGCCAGCAGCCGGAACCGGGCCAACACTGAAGCTTTCTTT. As protein: CASSRNRANTEAFF. The chain has TRBV7-8 and TRBJ1-1; no reliable D call. The CDR3 spans 14 residues. The V gene's germline CDR1 is SGHVS and CDR2 FQNEAQ. V was cut by 5 bases and J by 2 bases, with 12 bases left in between. The whole variable domain, remainder taken from reference TRBV7-8 and TRBJ1-1, is GAGVSQSPRYKVAKRGQDVALRCDPISGHVSLFWYQQALGQGPEFLTYFQNEAQLDKSGLPSDRFFAERPEGSVSTLKIQRTQQEDSAVYLCASSRNRANTEAFFGQGTRLTVV.

This clone appeared a single time. The V gene is TRBV12-5, the J gene TRBJ2-1; no definite D call. This CDR3 spans 12 amino acids. V lost 2 bases, J lost 9 bases, and 8 bases lay in between. Germline V gene sequence: CDR1 LGHNT, CDR2 FRNRAP. The CDR3 loop is CASGLWAAEQFF. CDR3 in DNA: TGTGCTAGTGGTTTGTGGGCAGCTGAGCAGTTCTTC. The entire variable domain, with the rest obtained from reference TRBV12-5 and TRBJ2-1, is as follows: DARVTQTPRHKVTEMGQEVTMRCQPILGHNTVFWYRQTMMQGLELLAYFRNRAPLDDSGMPKDRFSAEMPDATLATLKIQPSEPRDSAVYFCASGLWAAEQFFGPGTRLTVL.

The rearrangement joins TRBV28 to TRBJ2-1; 8 bases agree with TRBD2. The CDR3 contains 17 residues. Germline CDR1 is MDHEN and CDR2 is SYDVKM. Germline trimming cut 1 base from V and 10 bases from J; bases unmatched to any gene: 15. CDR3 in DNA: TGTGCCAGCAGTTTATCCCTCGGACTAGCTGGTAAAGTGGAGCAGTTCTTC. This sequence encodes CASSLSLGLAGKVEQFF. The full variable domain, completed using reference TRBV28 and TRBJ2-1, is DVKVTQSSRYLVKRTGEKVFLECVQDMDHENMFWYRQDPGLGLRLIYFSYDVKMKEKGDIPEGYSVSREKKERFSLILESASTNQTSMYLCASSLSLGLAGKVEQFFGPGTRLTVL.

This chain links TRBV5-1 with TRBJ1-4, with 12 bases lining up with TRBD1. Germline V gene lookup returns CDR1 SGHRS and CDR2 YFSETQ. Trimming removed 6 bases from V and 2 bases from J; junction bases left unmatched: 2. CDR3 length: 15 amino acids. As DNA, the CDR3 is TGCGCCAGCAAGGGACAGGGGGCCACTAATGAAAAACTGTTTTTT. Protein product: CASKGQGATNEKLFF.

The V call is TRBV28, the J call TRBJ1-6; the D is unclear. The length of the CDR3 is 17 residues. Trimming took off 8 bases at V and 4 bases at J, with 21 bases between the two ends. The germline V gene encodes CDR1 MDHEN and CDR2 SYDVKM. The CDR3 DNA follows: TGTGCCAGCCAAGGAAAGTTTGGGTCCTTATATAATTCACCCCTCCACTTT. This sequence encodes CASQGKFGSLYNSPLHF.

The chain has TRBV6-5 and TRBJ1-1, with D unresolved. Deletions cut 7 bases from V and 8 bases from J, with 23 bases between. This CDR3 contains 15 residues. Per germline, CDR1 MNHEY and CDR2 SVGAGI. CDR3 DNA sequence: TGTGCCAGCATCCCTGAACATCTTAACGGCAGGGAAGCTTTCTTT. Protein product: CASIPEHLNGREAFF.